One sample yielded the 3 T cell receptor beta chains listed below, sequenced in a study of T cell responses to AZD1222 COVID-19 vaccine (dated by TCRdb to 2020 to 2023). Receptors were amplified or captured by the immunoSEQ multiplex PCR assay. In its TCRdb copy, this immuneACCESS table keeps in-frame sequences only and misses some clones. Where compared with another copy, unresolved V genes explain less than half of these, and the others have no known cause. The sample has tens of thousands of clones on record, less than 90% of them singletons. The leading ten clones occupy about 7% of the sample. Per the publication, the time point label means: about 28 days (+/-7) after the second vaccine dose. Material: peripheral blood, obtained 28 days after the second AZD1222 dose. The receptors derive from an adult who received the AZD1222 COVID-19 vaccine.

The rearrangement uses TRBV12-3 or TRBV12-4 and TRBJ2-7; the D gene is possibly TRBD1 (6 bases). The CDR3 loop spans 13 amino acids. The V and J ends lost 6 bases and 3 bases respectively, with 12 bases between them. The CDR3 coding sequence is TGTGCCAGCAGCAGGGGTAGCGACTACGAGCAGTACTTC. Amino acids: CASSRGSDYEQYF.

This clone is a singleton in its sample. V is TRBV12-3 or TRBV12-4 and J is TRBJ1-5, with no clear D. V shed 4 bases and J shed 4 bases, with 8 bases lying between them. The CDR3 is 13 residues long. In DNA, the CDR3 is TGTGCCAGCAGTTCCAGCATGAATCAGCCCCAGCATTTT. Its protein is CASSSSMNQPQHF.

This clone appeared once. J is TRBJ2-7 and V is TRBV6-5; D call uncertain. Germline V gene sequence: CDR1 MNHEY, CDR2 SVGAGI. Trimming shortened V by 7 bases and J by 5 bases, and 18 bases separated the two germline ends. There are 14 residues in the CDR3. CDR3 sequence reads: CASTLFAAGDEQYF. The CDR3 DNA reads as TGTGCCAGCACCCTTTTTGCCGCTGGTGACGAGCAGTACTTC.